A selection of T cell receptor beta chains follows, all from one sample in a study of blood T cells in healthy people across ages. TCRdb redid the calling of the 5' RACE reads with MiXCR, one entry per CDR3 protein. The sample holds approximately 1.5 million distinct CDR3 sequences, approximately 43% seen once. Sequencing input: blood. The receptors were gathered from a woman aged 18 to 35 in good health. The conserved cysteine and the conserved F or W are not part of the CDR3 here. Clone size, where shown, is once, few, many, or a class for clones that have expanded.

V gene,clone size,CDR3 length,CDR3 protein
TRBV5-1,few,16,ASSYSTGGVIKNYGYT
TRBV20-1,few,17,SARGSQLAGGAYQETQY
TRBV5-1,NA,13,ASSVLTGVANVLT
TRBV5-1,NA,12,ASSSTGGENIQY
TRBV20-1,NA,13,SARDYARPKNIQY
TRBV9,NA,13,ASSVGGGATIEQY
TRBV12-3/TRBV12-4,NA,12,ASSLSNLGGGYT
TRBV4-3,few,12,ASSRGAGSYEQY
TRBV7-8,NA,15,ASNSFVRGAKTDTQY
TRBV3-1,NA,11,ASSFPENSPLH
TRBV7-8,NA,14,ASSSLAGPGTDTQY
TRBV25-1,NA,9,ASSELASKY
TRBV6-2/TRBV6-3,NA,13,ASSSYLAETYEQF
TRBV20-1,few,13,SARDQREWYNEQF
TRBV5-1,many,12,ASRQGETYNEQY
TRBV7-2,once,10,ASSSSFSEQY
TRBV12-3/TRBV12-4,once,12,ASSFLRQGSEQY
TRBV27,NA,14,ASSLVGGAKDTEAF
TRBV20-1,NA,12,SAGWGPPNTEAF
TRBV20-1,few,11,SATGLGDNEQF
TRBV10-3,once,12,AISEGTLQETQY
TRBV11-2,NA,14,ASSLVTGWSGDTQY
TRBV21-1,NA,14,ASNEGGCSSYNEQY
TRBV5-1,NA,14,ASSFPHRDSNQPQH
TRBV20-1,few,13,SARDPGVSSYEQY
TRBV11-2,NA,13,ASSLGGDPITEAF
TRBV20-1,NA,13,SAIGTGTALNEQF
TRBV12-3/TRBV12-4,few,14,ASSYRLAGGPGEQF
TRBV29-1,NA,14,SAVGTWGTANYGYT
TRBV9,NA,13,ASSILAGGIGEQF
TRBV20-1,few,12,SARGLALHNEQF
TRBV20-1,NA,13,SARATTTGANVLT
TRBV18,NA,15,ASSRQGFISGANVLT
TRBV6-1,NA,15,ASRANLQGTRTDTQY
TRBV28,NA,13,ASSRTGRYQETQY
TRBV20-1,NA,12,SAKGLAGVNEQF
TRBV6-1,NA,11,ASSRDGIYEQY
TRBV13,once,12,ASSPPDRENEQF
TRBV24-1,NA,11,ATSDRTGSGYT
TRBV29-1,NA,12,SVRTSGGIGELF
TRBV4-1,NA,16,ASSQDDSTGLGGNTIY
TRBV6-5,NA,13,ASSYSGLAVDEQF
TRBV6-2/TRBV6-3,few,12,ASSYHGTSGNQF
TRBV12-3/TRBV12-4,NA,13,ASSMGTGWSETQY
TRBV12-3/TRBV12-4,NA,11,ASSFSGTGATT
TRBV20-1,NA,13,SARNSGATNEKLF
TRBV6-5,NA,15,ASSYASRGDGNTEAF